This is a list of T cell receptor beta chains from one sample in a study of sequential checkpoint blockade in melanoma. TCRdb keeps only in-frame clones here, not all; method: immunoSEQ multiplex PCR. The sample consists of about 13,000 clones, 25% to 35% of them appearing once. The sample consisted of tumor tissue (inferred from file names), taken from a patient given nivolumab and ipilimumab in sequence. The receptor source for this set is a human donor with melanoma. The CDR3 runs from the conserved cysteine through the conserved F or W. Each record gives: D gene, clone size, J gene, V gene, CDR3 DNA, CDR3 protein. A D gene is named only where the DNA matches it firmly. Some rows mark clone size as missing; the rest say once, few, many or name a class of expanded clone.

-,-,TRBJ2-7,TRBV19,TGTGCCAGTAGTATGATACCTACAGGCGAGCAGTACTTC,CASSMIPTGEQYF
TRBD2,-,TRBJ2-7,TRBV5-1,TGCGCCAGCAGTCCGGAGGCTAGCGGAACCTACGAGCAGTACTTC,CASSPEASGTYEQYF
-,few,TRBJ2-3,TRBV6-8,TGTGCCAGCAGTTACCGGGACCCCACAGATACGCAGTATTTT,CASSYRDPTDTQYF
TRBD2,-,TRBJ2-5,TRBV6-8,TGTGCCAGCAGGGTAGCGGGAGCACCCGAGGCCCAGTACTTC,CASRVAGAPEAQYF
-,-,TRBJ2-2,TRBV19,TGTGCCAGTAGTATCGGTATTAGCCTTAGCGGGGAGCTGTTTTTT,CASSIGISLSGELFF
TRBD2,many,TRBJ2-1,TRBV23-1,TGCGCCAGCAGCCAAGAGTGGCGGGAGTACAATGAGCAGTTCTTC,CASSQEWREYNEQFF
TRBD2,-,TRBJ2-2,TRBV28,TGTGCCAGCAGTTTAAGGTGGACTAGCGGGAGTTACACCGGGGAGCTGTTTTTT,CASSLRWTSGSYTGELFF
TRBD2,-,TRBJ2-5,TRBV4-1,TGCGCCAGCAGCCAACATAACCTTGCGGGAGAGGATAAGAGAGGGAAGACCCAGTACTTC,CASSQHNLAGEDKRGKTQYF
-,-,TRBJ1-5,TRBV25-1,TGTGCCAGCAGTGATGGGAGTTATCAGCCCCAGCATTTT,CASSDGSYQPQHF
-,-,TRBJ1-4,TRBV5-1,TGCGCCAGCAGCCGCGGGACGGCACAGGAACCTAATGAAAAACTGTTTTTT,CASSRGTAQEPNEKLFF
-,few,TRBJ2-3,TRBV6-8,TGTGCCATCAGTGTGTTGGGCACAGATACGCAGTATTTT,CAISVLGTDTQYF
-,few,TRBJ2-7,TRBV12-5,TGTGCCAGCCGACAGGCCTACGAGCAGTACTTC,CASRQAYEQYF
-,-,TRBJ2-1,TRBV1,TGCGCCAGCAGCCAAGAAGTGTCGGCAGGGCAGGATGAGCAGTTCTTC,CASSQEVSAGQDEQFF
-,-,TRBJ2-6,TRBV6-8,TGTGCCAGCAGTGATTCTGGGGCCAACGTCCTGACTTTC,CASSDSGANVLTF
-,few,TRBJ1-4,TRBV28,TGTGCCAGCAGCCGGACCGATGTTGCAACTAATGAAAAACTGTTTTTT,CASSRTDVATNEKLFF
TRBD2,few,TRBJ2-1,TRBV10-3,TGTGCCATCAGTGAGTCCTCTGTGATTAGCGGGAGGGCCAGAAAGTTCTTC,CAISESSVISGRARKFF
-,once,TRBJ2-1,TRBV28,TGTGCCAGCAGTTTCCCTAGGCCCCCCTACAATGAGCAGTTCTTC,CASSFPRPPYNEQFF
TRBD1,few,TRBJ2-1,TRBV6-8,TGTGCCAGCAGCCGACAACCAGGGGGCTCCTACAATGAGCAGTTCTTC,CASSRQPGGSYNEQFF
-,-,TRBJ2-5,TRBV19,TGTGCCAGTTCTCCCCTGGAGGGGGCCGGGGAGACCCAGTACTTC,CASSPLEGAGETQYF
-,-,TRBJ2-7,TRBV5-1,TGCGCCAGCAGCTTGTGGACGCAGGGGACCATCTACGAGCAGTACTTC,CASSLWTQGTIYEQYF
-,-,TRBJ2-3,TRBV9,TGTGCCAGCAGCGTAGGAGCTACTAGCACAGATACGCAGTATTTT,CASSVGATSTDTQYF
-,-,TRBJ2-5,TRBV28,TGTGCCAGCAGTTTTCCAGGGGAAGCGATAGAGACCCAGTACTTC,CASSFPGEAIETQYF
TRBD2,few,TRBJ2-1,TRBV9,TGTGCCAGCAGCGGGGGGGCTAGCGGGAGGCCACATAGCTCCTACAATGAGCAGTTCTTC,CASSGGASGRPHSSYNEQFF
TRBD1,-,TRBJ2-7,TRBV9,TGTGCCAGCGATCCCGGGACAGGCCCCTACGAGCAGTACTTC,CASDPGTGPYEQYF
TRBD2,few,TRBJ2-7,TRBV11-3,TGTGCCAGCAGCCGACCTTACCATAGCGGGAACTCCTACGAGCAGTACTTC,CASSRPYHSGNSYEQYF
-,few,TRBJ2-1,TRBV6-8,TGTGCCAGCAGTTACGTCGGGGAGGGGGATGAGCAGTTCTTC,CASSYVGEGDEQFF
TRBD1,many,TRBJ1-1,TRBV10-3,TGTGCCATCAGTGAGGGGGGCAAGGGACAGGGACCTGAAGCTTTCTTT,CAISEGGKGQGPEAFF
-,-,TRBJ2-3,TRBV5-1,TGCGCCAGCAGCTTGAGTCCCAGTACTAGCACAGATACGCAGTATTTT,CASSLSPSTSTDTQYF
TRBD2,few,TRBJ2-3,TRBV6-8,TGTGCCAGCAGTGCTAGCGGACGTAGGGCAGATACGCAGTATTTT,CASSASGRRADTQYF
-,once,TRBJ2-5,TRBV19,TGTGCCAGTAGTATGGTCGAAATGGAGACCCAGTACTTC,CASSMVEMETQYF
-,-,TRBJ1-2,TRBV10-1,TGCGCCAGCAGTGAGTCGGGGACCTATGGCTACACCTTC,CASSESGTYGYTF
TRBD2,medium-sized,TRBJ2-3,TRBV4-1,TGCGCCAGCAGCACCCCTAGCGGGCCTAACCCCACAGATACGCAGTATTTT,CASSTPSGPNPTDTQYF
-,few,TRBJ1-3,TRBV28,TGTGCCAGCATGTATGGGGGCCCTGGAAACACCATATATTTT,CASMYGGPGNTIYF
-,few,TRBJ1-1,TRBV6-1,TGTGCCAGCAGTGAAGGGGAGGGGAGGGCCACTGAAGCTTTCTTT,CASSEGEGRATEAFF
TRBD2,medium-sized,TRBJ2-5,TRBV11-3,TGTGCCAGCAGCTTATTAGCGGGAGGGCCGAGGGGGGAGACCCAGTACTTC,CASSLLAGGPRGETQYF
-,-,TRBJ2-6,TRBV19,TGTGCCAGTAGTATGGGGGGATCTGGGGCCAACGTCCTGACTTTC,CASSMGGSGANVLTF
TRBD1,many,TRBJ2-7,TRBV6-8,TGTGCCAGCAGTGCGGGACAGGGAACCTACGAGCAGTACTTC,CASSAGQGTYEQYF
-,-,TRBJ2-1,TRBV28,TGTGCCAGCAGTTTATCGAGACTATGGGGGAACTCCTACAATGAGCAGTTCTTC,CASSLSRLWGNSYNEQFF
TRBD2,many,TRBJ2-1,TRBV28,TGTGCCAGCAGTTTGAGAATAGGCGGGAGCTCCTACAATGAGCAGTTCTTC,CASSLRIGGSSYNEQFF
TRBD2,-,TRBJ2-3,TRBV6-8,TGTGCCAGCAGTGAGATCAGGACTAGCGGGAACACAGATACGCAGTATTTT,CASSEIRTSGNTDTQYF
TRBD1,few,TRBJ1-1,TRBV11-3,TGTGCCAGCAGCTTGAGAGGGGGCGACACTGAAGCTTTCTTT,CASSLRGGDTEAFF
-,few,TRBJ2-7,TRBV6-8,TGTGCCAGCCTTGGGACGCAAACTACTGGCGAGCAGTACTTC,CASLGTQTTGEQYF
-,-,TRBJ2-7,TRBV15,TGTGCCACCAGCAGCGACACTACTAGTTTCGAGCAGTACTTC,CATSSDTTSFEQYF
-,many,TRBJ2-2,TRBV23-1,TGCGCCAGCAGCCAAGACTCGTCCACCGGGGAGCTGTTTTTT,CASSQDSSTGELFF
TRBD2,-,TRBJ2-7,TRBV28,TGTGCCAGCAGTTCCCAGCGGGGCCTCTCCTACGAGCAGTACTTC,CASSSQRGLSYEQYF
-,-,TRBJ2-3,TRBV29-1,TGCAGCGTTGAAGATCGGGTACGGGTTGTGACAGATACGCAGTATTTT,CSVEDRVRVVTDTQYF
-,many,TRBJ1-1,TRBV6-1,TGTGCCAGCAGTGAAGTCTCGGCAGGGTTAGCTGAAGCTTTCTTT,CASSEVSAGLAEAFF
-,many,TRBJ2-5,TRBV11-3,TGTGCCAGCAGCTTAGTCATGGGTCCAGAGACCCAGTACTTC,CASSLVMGPETQYF
-,-,TRBJ1-1,TRBV9,TGTGCCAGCAGCGTAGTGTCAGGGGCTGGGGGGAACACTGAAGCTTTCTTT,CASSVVSGAGGNTEAFF
TRBD1,-,TRBJ1-2,TRBV5-1,TGCGCCAGCAGCCCAGCCGGGACAGGGGGCTCATTACGCTATGGCTACACCTTC,CASSPAGTGGSLRYGYTF
TRBD2,-,TRBJ2-5,TRBV18,TGTGCCAGCTCACCGGGGACTAGCGGAAAAGAGACCCAGTACTTC,CASSPGTSGKETQYF
TRBD2,-,TRBJ2-1,TRBV29-1,TGCAGCGCTGAAACGGTAGCGGGAGTAAATGAGCAGTTCTTC,CSAETVAGVNEQFF
-,-,TRBJ2-2,TRBV19,TGTGCCAGTAGTATAGAAGGGGGAGCCGGGGAGCTGTTTTTT,CASSIEGGAGELFF
-,-,TRBJ2-2,TRBV7-1,TGTGCCAGCAGCTTAGTCTTCTCAGCGGGTTTAGCCGGGGAGCTGTTTTTT,CASSLVFSAGLAGELFF